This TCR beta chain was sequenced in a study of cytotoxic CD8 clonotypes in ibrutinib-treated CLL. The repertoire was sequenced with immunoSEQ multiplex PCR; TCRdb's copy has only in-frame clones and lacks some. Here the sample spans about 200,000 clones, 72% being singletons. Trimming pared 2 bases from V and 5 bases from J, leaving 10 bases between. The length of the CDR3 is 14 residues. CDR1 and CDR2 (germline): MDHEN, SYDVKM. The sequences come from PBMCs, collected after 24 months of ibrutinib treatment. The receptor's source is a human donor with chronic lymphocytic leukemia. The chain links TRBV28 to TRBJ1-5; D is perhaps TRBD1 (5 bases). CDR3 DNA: TGTGCCAGCAGTTTAGGAAGGGGAGATCAGCCCCAGCATTTT. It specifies CASSLGRGDQPQHF.